The clone carrying this T cell receptor beta chain was counted many times. The sample belongs to a study of T cell repertoires in cytomegalovirus infection. In the study overall: In public TCR beta signatures, there were indications of both CMV infection and matching HLA type.

The CDR3 is 15 residues long. Trimming cost V 6 bases and J 2 bases, with 16 bases left between them. Germline V gives CDR1 MDHEN, CDR2 SYDVKM. A single record per CDR3 protein comes from TCRdb applying MiXCR to the reads. The repertoire has 250,000 or so distinct CDR3 sequences, more than 9% of them found once; the top ten carry approximately 1.6%. This chain uses TRBV28 with TRBJ1-2; D is ambiguous. Sequencing was done on a sample of PBMCs. The receptor was isolated from a human donor in good health (CMV status not recorded). Some clones in this sample may be carry-over from other donors' samples. The CDR3 loop is CASSPPASNNYGYTF. CDR3 sequence (DNA): TGTGCCAGCAGCCCCCCAGCCTCGAACAACTATGGCTACACCTTC.